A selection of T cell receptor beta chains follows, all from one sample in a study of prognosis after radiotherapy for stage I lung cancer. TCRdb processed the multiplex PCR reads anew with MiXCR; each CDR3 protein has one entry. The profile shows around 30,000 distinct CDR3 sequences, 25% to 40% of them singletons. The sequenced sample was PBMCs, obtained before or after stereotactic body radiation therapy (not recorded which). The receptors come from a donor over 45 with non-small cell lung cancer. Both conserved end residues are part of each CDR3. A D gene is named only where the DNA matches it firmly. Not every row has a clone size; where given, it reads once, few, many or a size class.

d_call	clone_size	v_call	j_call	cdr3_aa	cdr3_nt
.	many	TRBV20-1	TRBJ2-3	CSAPKGGDSTDTQYF	TGCAGTGCCCCAAAAGGCGGGGATAGCACAGATACGCAGTATTTT
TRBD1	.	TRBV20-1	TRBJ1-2	CSASRGTGYGYTF	TGCAGTGCTAGCAGGGGGACGGGCTATGGCTACACCTTC
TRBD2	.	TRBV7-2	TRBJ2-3	CASIDSLILAGALPAVTDTQYF	TGTGCCAGCATCGACTCCCTCATACTAGCGGGAGCCCTACCCGCGGTCACAGATACGCAGTATTTT
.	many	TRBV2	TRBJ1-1	CASLGQGGMNTEAFF	TGTGCCAGCCTTGGGCAGGGTGGGATGAACACTGAAGCTTTCTTT
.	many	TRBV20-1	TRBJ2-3	CSAKPAGLTDTQYF	TGCAGTGCTAAGCCTGCGGGACTCACAGATACGCAGTATTTT
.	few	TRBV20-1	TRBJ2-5	CSAKRSAAALETQYF	TGCAGTGCTAAGAGGAGTGCGGCAGCGCTGGAGACCCAGTACTTC
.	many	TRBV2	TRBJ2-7	CASSDIAVSYEQYF	TGTGCCAGCAGTGACATAGCGGTCTCCTACGAGCAGTACTTC
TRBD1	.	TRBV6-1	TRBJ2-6	CASSSRGQAYYGANVLTF	TGTGCCAGCAGCTCTAGGGGACAGGCCTACTATGGGGCCAACGTCCTGACTTTC
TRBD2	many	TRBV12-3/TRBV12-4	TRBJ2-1	CASSFYTSDNEQFF	TGTGCCAGCAGTTTTTATACTAGCGACAATGAGCAGTTCTTC
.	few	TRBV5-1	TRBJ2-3	CASSLDGNPTDTQYF	TGCGCCAGCAGCTTGGATGGAAACCCCACAGATACGCAGTATTTT
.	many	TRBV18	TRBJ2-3	CASSPPEYTDTQYF	TGTGCCAGCTCACCACCGGAGTATACAGATACGCAGTATTTT
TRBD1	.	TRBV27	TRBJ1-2	CASSTGTDTFHYCYTF	TGTGCCAGCAGTACCGGGACAGACACCTTTCACTATTGCTACACCTTC
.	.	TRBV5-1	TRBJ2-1	CASSPQIRGVSYNEQFF	TGCGCCAGCAGCCCTCAGATCAGGGGGGTTTCCTACAATGAGCAGTTCTTC
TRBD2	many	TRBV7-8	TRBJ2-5	CASSLSFLAGVLGTQYF	TGTGCCAGCAGCTTAAGCTTCCTAGCGGGAGTTTTGGGGACCCAGTACTTC
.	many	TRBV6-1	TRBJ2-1	CASRGERNEQFF	TGTGCCAGCAGAGGGGAACGCAATGAGCAGTTCTTC
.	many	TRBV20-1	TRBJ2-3	CSARGGLSTDTQYF	TGCAGTGCGAGGGGGGGCCTAAGCACAGATACGCAGTATTTT
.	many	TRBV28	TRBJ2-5	CASMSNLQETQYF	TGTGCCAGCATGAGCAACCTCCAAGAGACCCAGTACTTC